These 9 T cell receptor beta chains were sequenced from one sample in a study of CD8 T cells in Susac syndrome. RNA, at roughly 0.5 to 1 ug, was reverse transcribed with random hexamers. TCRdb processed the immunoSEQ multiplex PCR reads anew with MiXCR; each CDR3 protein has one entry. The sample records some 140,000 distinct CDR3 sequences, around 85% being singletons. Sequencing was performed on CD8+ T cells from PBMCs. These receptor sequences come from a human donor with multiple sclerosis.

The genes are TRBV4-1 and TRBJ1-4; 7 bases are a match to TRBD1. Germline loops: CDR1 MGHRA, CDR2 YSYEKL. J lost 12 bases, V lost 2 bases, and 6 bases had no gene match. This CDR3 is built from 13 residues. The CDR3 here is CASSQPNQGELFF. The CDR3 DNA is TGCGCCAGCAGCCAACCCAATCAGGGGGAACTGTTTTTT.

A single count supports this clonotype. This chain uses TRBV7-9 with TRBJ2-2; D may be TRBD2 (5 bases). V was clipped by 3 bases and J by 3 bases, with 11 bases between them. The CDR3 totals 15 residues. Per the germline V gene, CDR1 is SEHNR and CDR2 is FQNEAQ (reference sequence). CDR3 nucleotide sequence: TGTGCCAGCAGCTTCTCAGCGGCTGACACCGGGGAGCTGTTTTTT. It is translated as CASSFSAADTGELFF.

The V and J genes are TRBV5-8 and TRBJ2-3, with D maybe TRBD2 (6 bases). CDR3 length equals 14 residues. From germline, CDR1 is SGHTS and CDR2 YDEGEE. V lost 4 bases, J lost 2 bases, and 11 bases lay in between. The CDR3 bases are TGTGCCAGCAGCCCGGGACTCACCACAGATACGCAGTATTTT. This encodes CASSPGLTTDTQYF.

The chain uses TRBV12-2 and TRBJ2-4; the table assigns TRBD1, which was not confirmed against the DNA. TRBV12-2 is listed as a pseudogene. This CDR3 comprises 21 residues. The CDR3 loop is CASRLNRDRAVLYVAKNIQYF. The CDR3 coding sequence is TGTGCAAGTCGCTTAAACCGGGACAGGGCCGTTTTATATGTGGCCAAAAACATTCAGTACTTC.

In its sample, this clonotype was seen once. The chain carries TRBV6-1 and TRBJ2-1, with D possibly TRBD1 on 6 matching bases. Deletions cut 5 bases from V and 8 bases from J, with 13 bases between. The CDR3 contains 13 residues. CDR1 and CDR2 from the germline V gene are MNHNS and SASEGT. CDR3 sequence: CASSKNQGYEQFF. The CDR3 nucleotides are TGTGCCAGCAGTAAGAATCAGGGGTATGAGCAGTTCTTC.

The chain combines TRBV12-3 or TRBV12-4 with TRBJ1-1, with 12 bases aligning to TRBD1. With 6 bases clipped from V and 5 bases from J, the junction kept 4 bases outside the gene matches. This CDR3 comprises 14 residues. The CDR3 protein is CASRGQGADTEAFF. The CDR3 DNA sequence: TGTGCCAGCAGGGGACAGGGGGCAGATACTGAAGCTTTCTTT.

CDR3 protein: CASSMGGNHNEQFF. CDR3 DNA: TGTGCCAGTAGTATGGGCGGAAATCACAATGAGCAGTTCTTC. J is TRBJ2-1 and V is TRBV19; no clear D gene. CDR1 is LNHDA and CDR2 is SQIVND in the germline V gene (reference sequence). This CDR3 spans 14 amino acids. Between the trimmed V and J ends, which lost 3 bases and 5 bases, there was a span of 11 bases.

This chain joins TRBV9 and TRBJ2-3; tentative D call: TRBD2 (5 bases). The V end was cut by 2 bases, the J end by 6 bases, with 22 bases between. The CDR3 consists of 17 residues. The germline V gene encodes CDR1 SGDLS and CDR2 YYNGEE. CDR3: CASSVSTAGDRVDTQYF. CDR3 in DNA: TGTGCCAGCAGCGTTAGTACTGCGGGTGATAGGGTGGATACGCAGTATTTT.

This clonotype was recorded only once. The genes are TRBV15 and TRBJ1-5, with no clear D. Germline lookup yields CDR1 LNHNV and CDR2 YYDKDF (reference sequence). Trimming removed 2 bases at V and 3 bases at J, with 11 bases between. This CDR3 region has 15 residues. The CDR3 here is CATSRREQINQPQHF. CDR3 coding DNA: TGTGCCACCAGCAGAAGGGAACAGATCAATCAGCCCCAGCATTTT.